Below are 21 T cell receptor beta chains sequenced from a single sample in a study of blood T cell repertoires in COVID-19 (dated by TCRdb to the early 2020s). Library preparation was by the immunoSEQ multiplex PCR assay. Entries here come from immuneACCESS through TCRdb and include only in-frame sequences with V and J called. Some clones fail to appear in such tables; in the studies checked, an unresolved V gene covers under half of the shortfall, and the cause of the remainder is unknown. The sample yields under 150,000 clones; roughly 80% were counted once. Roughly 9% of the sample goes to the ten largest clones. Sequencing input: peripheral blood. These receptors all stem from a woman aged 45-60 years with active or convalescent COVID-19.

The DNA for the CDR3 is TGTGCCAGCAGCTTAGCGCGGTTTTTGTTCTTC. Its protein product is CASSLARFLFF. The chain is built from TRBV11-2 and TRBJ2-1; D unclear. Trimming left V 1 base short and J 15 bases short, with 10 bases between. In germline, CDR1 is SGHAT, CDR2 FQNNGV. The CDR3 covers 11 residues.

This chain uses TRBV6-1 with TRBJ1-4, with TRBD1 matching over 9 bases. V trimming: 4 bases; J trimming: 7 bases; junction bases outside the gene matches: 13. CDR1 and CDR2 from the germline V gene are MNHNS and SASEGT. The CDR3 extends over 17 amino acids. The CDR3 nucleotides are TGTGCCAGCAGTGCCCCGGGACAGGGCCTAATTGCTGAAAAACTGTTTTTT. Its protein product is CASSAPGQGLIAEKLFF.

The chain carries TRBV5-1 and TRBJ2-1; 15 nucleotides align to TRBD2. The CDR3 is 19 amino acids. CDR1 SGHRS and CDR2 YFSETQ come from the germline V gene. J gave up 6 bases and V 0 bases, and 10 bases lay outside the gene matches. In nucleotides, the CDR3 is TGCGCCAGCAGCTTGGCCCCCGGACTAGCGGGAGGGTCAAGCAATGAGCAGTTCTTC. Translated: CASSLAPGLAGGSSNEQFF.

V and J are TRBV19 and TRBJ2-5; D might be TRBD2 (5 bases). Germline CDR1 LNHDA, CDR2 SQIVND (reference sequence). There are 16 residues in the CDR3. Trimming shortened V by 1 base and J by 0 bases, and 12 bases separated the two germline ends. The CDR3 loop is CASSIGPLADQETQYF. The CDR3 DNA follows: TGTGCCAGTAGTATAGGCCCGCTAGCAGACCAAGAGACCCAGTACTTC.

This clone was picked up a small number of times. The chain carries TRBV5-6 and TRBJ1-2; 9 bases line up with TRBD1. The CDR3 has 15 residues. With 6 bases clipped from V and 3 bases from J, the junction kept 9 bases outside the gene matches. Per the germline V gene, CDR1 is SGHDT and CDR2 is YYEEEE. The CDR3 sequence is CASTGDDRGDYGYTF. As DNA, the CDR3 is TGTGCCAGCACCGGGGACGACAGGGGGGACTATGGCTACACCTTC.

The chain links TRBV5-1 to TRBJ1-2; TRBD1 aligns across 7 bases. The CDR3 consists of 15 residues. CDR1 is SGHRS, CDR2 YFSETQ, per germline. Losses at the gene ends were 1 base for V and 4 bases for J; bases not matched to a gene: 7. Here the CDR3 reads CASSLYRGDIYGYTF. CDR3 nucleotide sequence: TGCGCCAGCAGCTTGTACAGGGGCGACATCTATGGCTACACCTTC.

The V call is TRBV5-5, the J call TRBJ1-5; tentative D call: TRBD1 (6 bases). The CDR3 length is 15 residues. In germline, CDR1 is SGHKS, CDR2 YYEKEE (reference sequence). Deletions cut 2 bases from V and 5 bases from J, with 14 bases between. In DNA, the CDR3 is TGTGCCAGCAGCTTTGGGCCAGGGGATGATCAGCCCCAGCATTTT. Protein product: CASSFGPGDDQPQHF.

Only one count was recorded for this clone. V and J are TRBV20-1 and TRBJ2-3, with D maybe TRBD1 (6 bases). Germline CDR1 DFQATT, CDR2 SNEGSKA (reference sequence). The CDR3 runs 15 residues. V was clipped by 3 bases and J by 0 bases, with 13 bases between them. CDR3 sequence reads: CSASTLDSSTDTQYF. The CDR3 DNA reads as TGCAGTGCTAGTACTTTGGACAGTAGCACAGATACGCAGTATTTT.

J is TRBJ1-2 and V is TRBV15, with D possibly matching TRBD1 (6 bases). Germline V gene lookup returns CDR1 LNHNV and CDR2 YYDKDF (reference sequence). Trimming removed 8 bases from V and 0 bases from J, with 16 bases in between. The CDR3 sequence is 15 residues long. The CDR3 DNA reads TGTGCCACCCGACAGGACCTTGGCGCTAACTATGGCTACACCTTC. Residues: CATRQDLGANYGYTF.

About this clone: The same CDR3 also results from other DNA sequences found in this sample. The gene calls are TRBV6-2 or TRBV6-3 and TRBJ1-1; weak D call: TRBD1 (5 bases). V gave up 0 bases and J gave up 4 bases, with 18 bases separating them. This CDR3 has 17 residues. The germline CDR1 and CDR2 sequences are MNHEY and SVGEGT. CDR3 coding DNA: TGTGCCAGCAGTTACTCCCCGGGACTCCGGCGAAGCACTGAAGCTTTCTTT. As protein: CASSYSPGLRRSTEAFF.

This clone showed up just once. CDR3 sequence reads: CATSEPPDRGRRVMDTEAFF. The CDR3 DNA reads as TGTGCCACCAGTGAGCCCCCTGACAGGGGGCGGAGAGTGATGGACACTGAAGCTTTCTTT. The chain uses TRBV24-1 and TRBJ1-1, with 10 bases aligning to TRBD1. CDR1 KGHDR and CDR2 SFDVKD come from the germline V gene. The CDR3 length is 20 residues. V lost 4 bases, J lost 3 bases, and 19 bases stayed unmatched.

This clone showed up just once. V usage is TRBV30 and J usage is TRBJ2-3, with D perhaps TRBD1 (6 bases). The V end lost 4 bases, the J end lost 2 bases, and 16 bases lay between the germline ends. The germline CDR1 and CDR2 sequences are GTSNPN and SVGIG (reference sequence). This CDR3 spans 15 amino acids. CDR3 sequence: CAWTSGRGYTDTQYF. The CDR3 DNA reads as TGTGCCTGGACCTCTGGCAGGGGCTACACAGATACGCAGTATTTT.

CDR3 nucleotides: TGTGCCAGCAGCCCACTAGCGGGAGGATCCTACGAGCAGTACTTC. Translating it yields CASSPLAGGSYEQYF. The chain joins TRBV7-6 to TRBJ2-7; 12 nucleotides line up with TRBD2. This CDR3 is built from 15 residues. Germline loops: CDR1 SGHVS, CDR2 FNYEAQ. V was pared by 5 bases and J by 1 base, with 3 bases of the junction left unmatched.

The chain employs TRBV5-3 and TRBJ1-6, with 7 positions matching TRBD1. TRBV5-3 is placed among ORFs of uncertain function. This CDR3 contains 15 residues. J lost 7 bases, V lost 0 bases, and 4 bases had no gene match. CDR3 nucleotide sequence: TGTGCCAGAAGCTTGGAGGCAGGGGGAAATTCACCCCTCCACTTT. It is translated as CARSLEAGGNSPLHF.

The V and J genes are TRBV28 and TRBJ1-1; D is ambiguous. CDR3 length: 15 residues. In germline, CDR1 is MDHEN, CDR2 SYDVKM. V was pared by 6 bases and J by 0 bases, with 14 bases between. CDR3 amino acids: CASSTRGSLNTEAFF. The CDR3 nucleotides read TGTGCCAGCAGCACCCGAGGCAGCTTGAACACTGAAGCTTTCTTT.

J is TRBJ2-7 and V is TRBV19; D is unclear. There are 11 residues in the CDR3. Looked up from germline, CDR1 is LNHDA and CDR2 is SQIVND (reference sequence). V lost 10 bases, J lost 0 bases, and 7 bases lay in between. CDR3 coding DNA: TGTGCCACCACGGGCTCCTACGAGCAGTACTTC. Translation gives CATTGSYEQYF.

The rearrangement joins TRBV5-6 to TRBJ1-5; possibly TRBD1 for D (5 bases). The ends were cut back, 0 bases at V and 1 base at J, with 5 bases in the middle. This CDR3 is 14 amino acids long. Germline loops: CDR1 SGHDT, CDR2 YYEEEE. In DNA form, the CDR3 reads TGTGCCAGCAGCTTGGCAGGGAGCAATCAGCCCCAGCATTTT. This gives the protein CASSLAGSNQPQHF.

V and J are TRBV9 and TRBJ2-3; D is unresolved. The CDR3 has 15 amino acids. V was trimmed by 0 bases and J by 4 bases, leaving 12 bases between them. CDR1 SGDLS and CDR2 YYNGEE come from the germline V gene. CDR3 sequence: CASSVENSNPDTQYF. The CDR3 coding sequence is TGTGCCAGCAGCGTAGAAAACTCGAACCCAGATACGCAGTATTTT.

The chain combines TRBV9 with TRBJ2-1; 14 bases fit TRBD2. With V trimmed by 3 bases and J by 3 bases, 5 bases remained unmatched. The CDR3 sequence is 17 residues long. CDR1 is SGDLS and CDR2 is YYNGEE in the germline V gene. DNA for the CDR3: TGTGCCAGCAGCGCTGGGACTAGCGGGGGAGGCTACAATGAGCAGTTCTTC. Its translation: CASSAGTSGGGYNEQFF.

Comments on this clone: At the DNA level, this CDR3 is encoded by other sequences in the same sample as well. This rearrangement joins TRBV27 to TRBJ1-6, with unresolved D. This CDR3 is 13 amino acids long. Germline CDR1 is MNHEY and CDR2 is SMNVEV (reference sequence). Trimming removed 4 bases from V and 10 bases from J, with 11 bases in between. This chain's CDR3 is CASSSGLGSPLHF. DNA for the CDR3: TGTGCCAGCAGTTCCGGACTTGGGTCACCCCTCCACTTT.

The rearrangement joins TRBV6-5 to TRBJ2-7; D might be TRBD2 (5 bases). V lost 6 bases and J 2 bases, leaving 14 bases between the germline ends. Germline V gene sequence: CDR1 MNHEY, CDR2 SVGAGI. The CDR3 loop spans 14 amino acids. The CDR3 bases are TGTGCCAGCAGAGACGGAGGCGGAGCCTACGAGCAGTACTTC. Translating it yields CASRDGGGAYEQYF.